This T cell receptor beta chain is from a study of cytomegalovirus exposure and HLA in healthy donors. Study in general: A prior analysis found about 120 million unique TCR beta sequences from 150 million to 200 million T cells. Within an early data release were roughly 83 million unique TCRs drawn from HLA-typed donors.

PCR involved 60 Vbeta and 13 Jbeta primers. Generated by immunoSEQ multiplex PCR, the TCRdb table keeps only in-frame clones and is missing some. This sample yields 180,000 or so clones, of which about three quarters are seen a single time; over 3% belongs to the top ten. Findings of the study overall: The classifier was said to identify cytomegalovirus status with high specificity and sensitivity. Researchers reported in a later analysis that common viral pathogens appeared linked to several top clusters.

With respect to this clone: Its antigen is unknown.

CDR1 is SNHLY, CDR2 FYNNEI, per germline. With V trimmed by 7 bases and J by 7 bases, 9 bases remained unmatched. This CDR3 is 14 amino acids long. The rearrangement links TRBV2 to TRBJ1-1; 10 bases are shared with TRBD1. The TCR comes from a female donor in good health and CMV-seronegative. The specimen sequenced was PBMCs. This chain's CDR3 is CASNPGQGLHEAFF. The CDR3 DNA is TGTGCCAGCAACCCGGGACAGGGGCTCCATGAAGCTTTCTTT.